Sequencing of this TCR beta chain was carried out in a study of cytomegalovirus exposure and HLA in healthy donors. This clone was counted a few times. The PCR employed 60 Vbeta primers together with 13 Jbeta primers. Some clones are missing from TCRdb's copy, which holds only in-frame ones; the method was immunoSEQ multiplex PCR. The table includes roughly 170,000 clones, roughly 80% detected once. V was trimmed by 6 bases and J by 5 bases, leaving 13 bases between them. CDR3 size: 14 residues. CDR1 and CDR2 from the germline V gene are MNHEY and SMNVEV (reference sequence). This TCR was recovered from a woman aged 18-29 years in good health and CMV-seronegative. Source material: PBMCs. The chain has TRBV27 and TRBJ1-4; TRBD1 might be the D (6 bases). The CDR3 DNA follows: TGTGCCAGCAGGACAGGTTGGGGAAATGAAAAACTGTTTTTT. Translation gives CASRTGWGNEKLFF.